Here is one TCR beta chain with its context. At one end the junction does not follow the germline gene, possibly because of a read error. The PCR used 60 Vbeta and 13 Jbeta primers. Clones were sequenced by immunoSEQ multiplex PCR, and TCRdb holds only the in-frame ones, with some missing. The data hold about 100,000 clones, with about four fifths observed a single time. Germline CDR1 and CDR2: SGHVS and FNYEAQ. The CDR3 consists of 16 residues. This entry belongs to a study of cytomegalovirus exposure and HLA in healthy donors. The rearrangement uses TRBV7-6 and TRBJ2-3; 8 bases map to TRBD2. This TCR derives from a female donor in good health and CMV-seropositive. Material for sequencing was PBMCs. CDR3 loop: CAGSLGAGGYTDTQYF. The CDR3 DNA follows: TGTGCCGGCAGCTTAGGGGCGGGGGGTTACACAGATACGCAGTATTTT.